The source of this T cell receptor (beta chain) is a study of shared clonotypes between healthy human individuals. The CDR3 consists of 15 residues. Germline values: CDR1 LNHNV, CDR2 YYDKDF (reference sequence). V was clipped by 1 base and J by 5 bases; unmatched bases: 4. The method was immunoSEQ multiplex PCR; TCRdb's version includes in-frame clones alone and lacks a portion of them. The repertoire holds more than 1,200,000 clones, with around 98.5% as singletons. Findings and caveats of the study: In general, naive subsets displayed greater estimated richness than memory subsets did.

A word on this clone: Antigen unknown.

The specimen sequenced was naive CD4+ T cells sorted from blood. Subset given: CD45RA+ positively selected. The chain uses TRBV15 and TRBJ2-7; 11 bases fit TRBD1. The origin of this receptor is a young man in good health. CDR3 protein: CATSRVRTGGHEQYF. The CDR3 nucleotides are TGTGCCACCAGCAGAGTCAGGACAGGGGGCCACGAGCAGTACTTC.